A single sample is the source of the 5 T cell receptor beta chains below, sequenced in a study of T-cell reconstitution after alpha-beta-depleted transplantation in children. During its preparation, the TCRbeta library received unique molecular identifiers. Each CDR3 protein gets one entry after TCRdb re-called the PCR reads with MiXCR. In the table there are some 600,000 distinct CDR3 sequences, over 10% of which are singletons. Specimen: PBMCs, mostly from graft donor cells, collected 360 days after TCRalphabeta/CD19-depleted stem cell transplant. These receptors all come from a male patient younger than 18 who had a stem cell transplant for acute myeloid leukemia, so the T cells may come from the graft donor.

The V gene is TRBV7-2, the J gene TRBJ2-7; tentatively, D is TRBD1 or TRBD2 (5 bases each). The CDR3 contains 13 residues. Per germline, CDR1 SGHTA and CDR2 FQGNSA. Trimming cost V 1 base and J 12 bases, with 16 bases left between them. In DNA, the CDR3 is TGTGCCAGCAGCTTAGGGGGGAGTCTAGTACCGTACTTC. It is translated as CASSLGGSLVPYF.

V and J are TRBV7-3 and TRBJ2-2, with 9 bases matching TRBD1. CDR1 and CDR2 from the germline V gene are SGHTA and FQGTGA. The CDR3 extends over 15 amino acids. J gave up 5 bases and V 6 bases, and 7 bases lay outside the gene matches. CDR3 amino acids: CASSPTGGGTGELFF. In nucleotides, the CDR3 is TGTGCCAGCAGTCCAACAGGGGGCGGAACCGGGGAGCTGTTTTTT.

The chain uses TRBV19 and TRBJ2-5; D remains unclear. The CDR3 sequence is 14 residues long. Trimming stripped 6 bases from V and 6 bases from J, with 17 bases between. The V gene's germline CDR1 is LNHDA and CDR2 SQIVND (reference sequence). For the CDR3, the DNA is TGTGCCAGTAGGTCCGCGACTGTCAGGCAGACCCAGTACTTC. Its translation is CASRSATVRQTQYF.

The chain recombines TRBV20-1 with TRBJ2-1; possibly TRBD1 for D (6 bases). Trimming took off 0 bases at V and 1 base at J, with 10 bases between the two ends. Germline assignment: CDR1 DFQATT and CDR2 SNEGSKA (reference sequence). The CDR3 has 15 amino acids. DNA for the CDR3: TGCAGTGCTAGAGACCCTCAGGGGTCCTACAATGAGCAGTTCTTC. Residues: CSARDPQGSYNEQFF.

In this sample, this clonotype turned up a few times. The chain has TRBV11-1 and TRBJ2-3; TRBD2 aligns across 10 bases. The CDR3 length is 18 residues. Germline V CDR1 and CDR2: SGHAT, FQDESV (reference sequence). The V segment lost 5 bases and the J segment 3 bases; nucleotides outside the gene matches: 14. CDR3 nucleotide sequence: TGTGCCAGCAGCCCTGGCAGTTGGACTAGCGGTGAGACAGATACGCAGTATTTT. The encoded protein is CASSPGSWTSGETDTQYF.